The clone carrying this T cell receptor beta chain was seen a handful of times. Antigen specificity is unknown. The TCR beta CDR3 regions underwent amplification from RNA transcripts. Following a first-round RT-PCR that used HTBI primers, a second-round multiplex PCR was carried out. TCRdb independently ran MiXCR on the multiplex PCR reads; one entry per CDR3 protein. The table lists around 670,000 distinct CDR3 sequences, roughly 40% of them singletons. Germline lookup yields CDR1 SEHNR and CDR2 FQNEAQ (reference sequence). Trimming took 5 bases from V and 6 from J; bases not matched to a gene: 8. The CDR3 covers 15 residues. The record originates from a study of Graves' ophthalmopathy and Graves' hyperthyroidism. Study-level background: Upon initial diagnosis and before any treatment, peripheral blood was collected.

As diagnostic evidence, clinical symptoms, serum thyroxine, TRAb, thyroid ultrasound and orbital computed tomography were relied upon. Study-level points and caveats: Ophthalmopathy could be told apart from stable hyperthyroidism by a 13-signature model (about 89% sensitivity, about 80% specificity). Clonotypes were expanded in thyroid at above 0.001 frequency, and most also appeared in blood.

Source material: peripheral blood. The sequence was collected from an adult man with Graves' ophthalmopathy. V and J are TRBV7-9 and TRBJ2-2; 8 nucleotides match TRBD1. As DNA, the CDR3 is TGTGCCAGCAGCCGTGGACAGGGATTGGCCGGGGAGCTGTTTTTT. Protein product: CASSRGQGLAGELFF.